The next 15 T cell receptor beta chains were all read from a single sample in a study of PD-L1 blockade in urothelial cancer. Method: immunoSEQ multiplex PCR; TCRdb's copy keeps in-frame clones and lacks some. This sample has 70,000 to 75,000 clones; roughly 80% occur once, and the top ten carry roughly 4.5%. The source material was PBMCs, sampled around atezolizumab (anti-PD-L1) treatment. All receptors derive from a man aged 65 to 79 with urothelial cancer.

This CDR3 is CASSEVRGQGVAYTF. CDR3 coding DNA: TGTGCCAGCAGTGAAGTAAGGGGACAGGGGGTGGCCTACACCTTC. The rearrangement links TRBV6-1 to TRBJ1-2, with TRBD1 matching over 11 bases. CDR3 length: 15 residues. Losses at the gene ends were 1 base for V and 10 bases for J; bases not matched to a gene: 8. Looked up from germline, CDR1 is MNHNS and CDR2 is SASEGT.

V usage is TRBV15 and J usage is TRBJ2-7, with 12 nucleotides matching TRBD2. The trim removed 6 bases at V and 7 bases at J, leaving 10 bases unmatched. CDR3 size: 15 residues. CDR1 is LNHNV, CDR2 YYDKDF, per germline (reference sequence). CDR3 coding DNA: TGTGCCACCAGGGCTAGCGGGAGGGCCTTTGGAGAGCAGTACTTC. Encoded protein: CATRASGRAFGEQYF.

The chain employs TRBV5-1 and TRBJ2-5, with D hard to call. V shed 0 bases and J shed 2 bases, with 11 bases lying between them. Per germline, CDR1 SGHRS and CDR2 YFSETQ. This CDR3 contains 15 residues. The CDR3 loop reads CASSLAATLQETQYF. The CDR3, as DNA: TGCGCCAGCAGCTTGGCCGCAACTCTTCAAGAGACCCAGTACTTC.

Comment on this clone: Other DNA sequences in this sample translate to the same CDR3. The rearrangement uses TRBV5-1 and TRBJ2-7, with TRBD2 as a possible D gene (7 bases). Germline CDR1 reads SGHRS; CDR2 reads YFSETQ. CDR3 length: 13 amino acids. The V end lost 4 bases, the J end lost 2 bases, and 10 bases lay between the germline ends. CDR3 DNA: TGCGCCAGCAGCAGGGGGGGGACCTACGAGCAGTACTTC. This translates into CASSRGGTYEQYF.

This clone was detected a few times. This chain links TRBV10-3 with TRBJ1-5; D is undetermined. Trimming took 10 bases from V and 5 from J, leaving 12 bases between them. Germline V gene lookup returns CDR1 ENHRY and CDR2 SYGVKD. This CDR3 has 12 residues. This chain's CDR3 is CATLWGDQPQHF. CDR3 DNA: TGTGCCACCCTGTGGGGAGATCAGCCCCAGCATTTT.

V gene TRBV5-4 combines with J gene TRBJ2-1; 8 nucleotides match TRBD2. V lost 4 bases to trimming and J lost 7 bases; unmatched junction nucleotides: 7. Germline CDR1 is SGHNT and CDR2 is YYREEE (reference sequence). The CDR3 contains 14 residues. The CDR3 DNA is TGTGCCAGCAGCCGGGGGGCTAGCGGGAATGAGCAGTTCTTC. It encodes CASSRGASGNEQFF.

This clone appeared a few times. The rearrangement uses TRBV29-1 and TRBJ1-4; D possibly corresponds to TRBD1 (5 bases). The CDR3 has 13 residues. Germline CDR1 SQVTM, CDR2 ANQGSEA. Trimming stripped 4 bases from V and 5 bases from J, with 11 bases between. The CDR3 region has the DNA TGCAGCGTTGGGCGGCGGACAAATGAAAAACTGTTTTTT. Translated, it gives CSVGRRTNEKLFF.

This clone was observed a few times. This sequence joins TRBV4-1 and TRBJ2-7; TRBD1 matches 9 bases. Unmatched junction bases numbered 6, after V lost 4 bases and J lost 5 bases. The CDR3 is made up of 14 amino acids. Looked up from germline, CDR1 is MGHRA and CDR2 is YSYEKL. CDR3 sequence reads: CASSPTGGMDEQYF. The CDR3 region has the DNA TGCGCCAGCAGCCCAACAGGGGGCATGGACGAGCAGTACTTC.

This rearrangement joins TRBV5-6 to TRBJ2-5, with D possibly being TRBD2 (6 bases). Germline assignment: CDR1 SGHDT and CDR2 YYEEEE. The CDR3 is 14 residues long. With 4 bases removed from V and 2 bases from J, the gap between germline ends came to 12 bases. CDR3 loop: CASSLSGLQETQYF. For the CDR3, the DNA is TGTGCCAGCAGCCTAAGCGGGTTGCAAGAGACCCAGTACTTC.

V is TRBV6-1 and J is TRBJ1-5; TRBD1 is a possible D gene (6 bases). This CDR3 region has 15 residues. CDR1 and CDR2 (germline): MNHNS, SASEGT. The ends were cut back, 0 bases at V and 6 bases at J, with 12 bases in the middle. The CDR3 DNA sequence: TGTGCCAGCAGTGAAGCGACGGGGGGCGGTCAGCCCCAGCATTTT. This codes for CASSEATGGGQPQHF.

DNA for the CDR3: TGCGCCAGCAGCCAAGGGGGGCAGCCCTACGAGCAGTACTTC. Protein: CASSQGGQPYEQYF. V is TRBV4-1 and J is TRBJ2-7; TRBD1 might be the D (6 bases). This CDR3 has 14 amino acids. In germline, CDR1 is MGHRA, CDR2 YSYEKL. The ends were cut back, 1 base at V and 2 bases at J, with 9 bases in the middle.

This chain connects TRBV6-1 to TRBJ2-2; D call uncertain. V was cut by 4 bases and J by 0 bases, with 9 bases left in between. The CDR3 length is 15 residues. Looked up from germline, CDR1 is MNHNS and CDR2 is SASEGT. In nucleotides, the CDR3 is TGTGCCAGCAGTGCGGCACTACCGAACACCGGGGAGCTGTTTTTT. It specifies CASSAALPNTGELFF.

The CDR3 reads CASSLEQGSTDTQYF. DNA for the CDR3: TGTGCCAGCAGTTTGGAACAGGGGAGCACAGATACGCAGTATTTT. The chain combines TRBV28 with TRBJ2-3; 7 bases line up with TRBD1. The CDR3 consists of 15 residues. Per germline, CDR1 MDHEN and CDR2 SYDVKM. Trimming at V came to 3 bases and at J to 0 bases, leaving 3 bases not matched to a gene.

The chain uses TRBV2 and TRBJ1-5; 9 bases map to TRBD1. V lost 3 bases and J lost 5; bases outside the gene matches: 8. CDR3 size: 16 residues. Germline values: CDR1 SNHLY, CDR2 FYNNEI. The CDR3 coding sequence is TGTGCCAGCAGTGATGGATTACAGGGGGCAGATCAGCCCCAGCATTTT. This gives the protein CASSDGLQGADQPQHF.

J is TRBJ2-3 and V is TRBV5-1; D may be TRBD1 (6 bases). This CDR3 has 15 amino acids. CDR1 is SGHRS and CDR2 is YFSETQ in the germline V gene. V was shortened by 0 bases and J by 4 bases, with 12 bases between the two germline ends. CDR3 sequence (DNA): TGCGCCAGCAGCTTGGTTGGCAGGGGACCAGATACGCAGTATTTT. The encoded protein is CASSLVGRGPDTQYF.